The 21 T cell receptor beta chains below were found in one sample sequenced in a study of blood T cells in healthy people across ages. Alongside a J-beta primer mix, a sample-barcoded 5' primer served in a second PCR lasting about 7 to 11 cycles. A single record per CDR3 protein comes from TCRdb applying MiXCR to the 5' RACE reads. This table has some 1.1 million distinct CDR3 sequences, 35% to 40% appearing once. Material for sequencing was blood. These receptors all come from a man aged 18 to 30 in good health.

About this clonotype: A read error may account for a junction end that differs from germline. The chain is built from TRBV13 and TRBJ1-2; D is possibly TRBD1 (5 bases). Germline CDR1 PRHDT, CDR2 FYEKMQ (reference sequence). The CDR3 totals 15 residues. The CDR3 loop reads CASSSKTVLDYGCTF. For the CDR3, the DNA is TGTGCCAGCAGCTCTAAGACAGTTTTGGACTATGGCTGCACCTTC.

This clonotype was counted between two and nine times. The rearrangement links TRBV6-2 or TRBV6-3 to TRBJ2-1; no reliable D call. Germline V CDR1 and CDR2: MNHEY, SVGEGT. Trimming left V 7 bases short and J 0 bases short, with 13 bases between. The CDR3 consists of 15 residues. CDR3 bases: TGTGCCAGCACGATGGGCCTGGGCTCCTACAATGAGCAGTTCTTC. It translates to CASTMGLGSYNEQFF.

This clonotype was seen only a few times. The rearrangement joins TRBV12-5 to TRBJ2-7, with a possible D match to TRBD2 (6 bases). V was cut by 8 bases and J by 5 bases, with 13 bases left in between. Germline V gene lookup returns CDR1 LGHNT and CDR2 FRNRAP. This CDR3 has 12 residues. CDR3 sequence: CASRRGGDEQYF. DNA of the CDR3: TGTGCTAGTAGGAGAGGCGGGGACGAGCAGTACTTC. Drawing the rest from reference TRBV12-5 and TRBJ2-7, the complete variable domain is DARVTQTPRHKVTEMGQEVTMRCQPILGHNTVFWYRQTMMQGLELLAYFRNRAPLDDSGMPKDRFSAEMPDATLATLKIQPSEPRDSAVYFCASRRGGDEQYFGPGTRLTVT.

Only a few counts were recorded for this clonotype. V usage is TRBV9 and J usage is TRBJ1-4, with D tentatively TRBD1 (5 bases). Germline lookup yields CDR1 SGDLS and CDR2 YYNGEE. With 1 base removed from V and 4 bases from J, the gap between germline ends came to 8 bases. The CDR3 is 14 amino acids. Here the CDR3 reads CASSVPTVNEKLFF. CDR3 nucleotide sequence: TGTGCCAGCAGCGTACCGACAGTTAATGAAAAACTGTTTTTT.

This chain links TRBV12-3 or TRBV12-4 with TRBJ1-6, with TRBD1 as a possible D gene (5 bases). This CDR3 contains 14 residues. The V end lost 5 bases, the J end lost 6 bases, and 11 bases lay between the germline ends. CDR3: CASSRDGFNSPLHF. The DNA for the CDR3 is TGTGCCAGCAGTCGGGACGGATTTAATTCACCCCTCCACTTT.

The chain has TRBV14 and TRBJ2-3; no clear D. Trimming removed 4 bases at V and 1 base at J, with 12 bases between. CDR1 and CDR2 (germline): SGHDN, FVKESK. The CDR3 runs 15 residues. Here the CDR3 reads CASSPGLLGTDTQYF. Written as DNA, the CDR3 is TGTGCCAGCAGCCCCGGGCTTTTGGGCACAGATACGCAGTATTTT.

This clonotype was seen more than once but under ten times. CDR3 residues: CASSLTPSTGGAKTQYF. CDR3 in DNA: TGCGCCAGCAGCTTGACTCCCTCTACAGGGGGCGCGAAGACCCAGTACTTC. This rearrangement joins TRBV5-1 to TRBJ2-5; TRBD1 matches 9 bases. J was trimmed by 6 bases and V by 1 base; bases with no gene match: 13. The germline gives CDR1 SGHRS, CDR2 YFSETQ. The CDR3 has 17 amino acids.

The CDR3 spells CASVPARQKSLETQYF. The CDR3, as DNA: TGTGCCAGCGTTCCCGCTAGGCAGAAGAGCTTAGAGACCCAGTACTTC. This rearrangement joins TRBV9 to TRBJ2-4; D is undetermined. Gene TRBJ2-5 matches the end of the DNA better, so the J call may be wrong. Germline loops: CDR1 SGDLS, CDR2 YYNGEE. The CDR3 sequence is 16 residues long.

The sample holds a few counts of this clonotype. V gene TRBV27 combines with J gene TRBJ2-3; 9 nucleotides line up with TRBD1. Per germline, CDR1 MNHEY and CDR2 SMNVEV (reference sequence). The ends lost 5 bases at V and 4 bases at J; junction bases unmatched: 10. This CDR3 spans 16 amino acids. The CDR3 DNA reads TGTGCCAGCAGTCCCATGGACAGGGGTGGCGCAGATACGCAGTATTTT. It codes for CASSPMDRGGADTQYF.

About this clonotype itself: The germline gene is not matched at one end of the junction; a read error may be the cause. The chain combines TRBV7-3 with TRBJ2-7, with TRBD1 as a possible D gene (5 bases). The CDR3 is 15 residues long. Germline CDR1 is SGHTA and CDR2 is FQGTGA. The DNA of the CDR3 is TGTGCTAGCAGCAAAAGGGGTCTACGGACCTACGAGCAGTACTTC. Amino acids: CASSKRGLRTYEQYF.

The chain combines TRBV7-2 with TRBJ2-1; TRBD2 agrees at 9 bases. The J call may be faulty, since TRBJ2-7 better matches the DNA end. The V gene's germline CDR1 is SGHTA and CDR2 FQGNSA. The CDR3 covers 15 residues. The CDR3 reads CASSSISGGYNEQYF. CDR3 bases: TGTGCCAGCAGCTCGATTAGCGGGGGATACAATGAGCAGTACTTC.

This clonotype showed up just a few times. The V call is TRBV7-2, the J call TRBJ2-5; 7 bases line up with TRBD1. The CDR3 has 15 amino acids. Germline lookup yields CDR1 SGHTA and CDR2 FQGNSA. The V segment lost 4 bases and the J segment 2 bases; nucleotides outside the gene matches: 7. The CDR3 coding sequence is TGTGCCAGCAGCTATACAGGGGTCCTACAAGAGACCCAGTACTTC. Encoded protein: CASSYTGVLQETQYF.

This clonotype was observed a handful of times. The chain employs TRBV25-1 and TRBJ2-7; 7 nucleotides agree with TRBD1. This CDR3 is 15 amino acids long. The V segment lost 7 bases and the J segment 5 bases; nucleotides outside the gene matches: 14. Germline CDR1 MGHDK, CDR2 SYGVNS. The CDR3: CASTQTGSASDEQYF. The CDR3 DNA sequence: TGTGCCAGCACCCAGACAGGGTCCGCCTCGGACGAGCAGTACTTC.

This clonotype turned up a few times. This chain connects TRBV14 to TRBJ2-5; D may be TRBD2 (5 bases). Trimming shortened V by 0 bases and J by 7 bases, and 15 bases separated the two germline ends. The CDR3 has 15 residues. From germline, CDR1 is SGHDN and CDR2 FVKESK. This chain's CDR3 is CASSQEAAAQMTQYF. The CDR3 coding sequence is TGTGCCAGCAGCCAAGAAGCGGCAGCCCAGATGACCCAGTACTTC.

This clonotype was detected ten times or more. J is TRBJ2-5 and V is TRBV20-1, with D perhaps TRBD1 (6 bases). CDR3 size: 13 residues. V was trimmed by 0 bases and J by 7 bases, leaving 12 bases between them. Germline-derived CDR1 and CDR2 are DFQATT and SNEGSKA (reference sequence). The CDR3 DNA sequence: TGCAGTGCTAGAGAGGGACAATCTCGGACCCAGTACTTC. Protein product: CSAREGQSRTQYF.

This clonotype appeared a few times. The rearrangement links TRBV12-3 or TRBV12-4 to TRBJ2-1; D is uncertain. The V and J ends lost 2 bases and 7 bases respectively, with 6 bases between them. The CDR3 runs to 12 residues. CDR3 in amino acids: CASSLRKNEQFF. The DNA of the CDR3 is TGTGCCAGCAGTTTAAGGAAAAATGAGCAGTTCTTC.

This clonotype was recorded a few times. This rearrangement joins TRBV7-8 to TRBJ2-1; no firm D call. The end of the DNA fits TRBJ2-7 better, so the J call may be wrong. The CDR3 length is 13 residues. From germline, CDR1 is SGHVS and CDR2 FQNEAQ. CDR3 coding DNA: TGTGCCAGCAGCTTAGATAGTAACAATGAGCAGTACTTC. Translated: CASSLDSNNEQYF.

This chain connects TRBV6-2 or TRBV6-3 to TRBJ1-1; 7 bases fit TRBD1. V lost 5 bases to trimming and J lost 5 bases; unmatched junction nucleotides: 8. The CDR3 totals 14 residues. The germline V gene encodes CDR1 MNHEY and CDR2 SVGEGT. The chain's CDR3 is CASSDGGRGTEAFF. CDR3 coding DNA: TGTGCCAGCAGTGACGGAGGCAGGGGGACTGAAGCTTTCTTT.

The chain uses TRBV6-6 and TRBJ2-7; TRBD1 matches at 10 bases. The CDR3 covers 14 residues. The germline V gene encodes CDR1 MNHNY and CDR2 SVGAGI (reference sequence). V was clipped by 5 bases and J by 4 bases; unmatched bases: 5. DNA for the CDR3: TGTGCCAGCAGTAGACAGGGGGCATTTTACGAGCAGTACTTC. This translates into CASSRQGAFYEQYF.

CDR3 residues: CASSQEWTGVREQYF. DNA for the CDR3: TGTGCCAGCAGCCAAGAGTGGACAGGGGTACGGGAGCAGTACTTC. J is TRBJ2-7 and V is TRBV14; 9 nucleotides align to TRBD1. With V trimmed by 0 bases and J by 7 bases, 7 bases remained unmatched. Germline assignment: CDR1 SGHDN and CDR2 FVKESK. The CDR3 runs to 15 residues.

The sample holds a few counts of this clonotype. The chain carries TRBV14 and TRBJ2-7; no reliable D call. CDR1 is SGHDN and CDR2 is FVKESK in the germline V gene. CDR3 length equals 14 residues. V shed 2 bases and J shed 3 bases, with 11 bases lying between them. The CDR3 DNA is TGTGCCAGCAGCCAACCTCCAGTCAGCTACGAGCAGTACTTC. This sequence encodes CASSQPPVSYEQYF.